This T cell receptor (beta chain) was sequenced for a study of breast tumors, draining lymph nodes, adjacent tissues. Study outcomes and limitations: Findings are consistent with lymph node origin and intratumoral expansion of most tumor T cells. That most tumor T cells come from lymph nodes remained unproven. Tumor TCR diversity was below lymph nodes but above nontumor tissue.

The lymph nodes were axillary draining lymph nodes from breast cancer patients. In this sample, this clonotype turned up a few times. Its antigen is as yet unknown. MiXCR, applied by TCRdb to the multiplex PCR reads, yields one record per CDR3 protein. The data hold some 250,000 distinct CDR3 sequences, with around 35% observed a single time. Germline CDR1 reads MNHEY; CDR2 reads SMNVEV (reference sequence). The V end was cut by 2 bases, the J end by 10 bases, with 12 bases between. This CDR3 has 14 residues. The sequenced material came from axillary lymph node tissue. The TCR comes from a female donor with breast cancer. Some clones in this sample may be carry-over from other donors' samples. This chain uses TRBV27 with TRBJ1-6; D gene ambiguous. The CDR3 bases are TGTGCCAGCAGTTTAAATTCCGGGTACTCACCCCTCCACTTT. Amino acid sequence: CASSLNSGYSPLHF.